This TCR beta chain was found in a study of T-cell memory formation after mild COVID-19 (dated by TCRdb to the early 2020s). With regard to the full study: TCR sequence clusters from the two donors were largely donor specific. Longitudinal TCRalpha and TCRbeta repertoire sequencing tracked T-cell clones expanding and contracting after mild COVID-19 in two donors. The cohort was made up of two young adult volunteers, one female and one male, who were previously healthy. The research as a whole found: SARS-CoV-2 specificity was not confirmed for the second-wave clones peaking on day 37. Some responding clones were detected in pre-infection memory, suggesting pre-existing cross-reactive memory T cells joined the SARS-CoV-2 response. Balanced CD4/CD8 phenotypes were observed for clones contracting from day 15 to 85, whereas a bias towards CD4+ was observed for a second wave of clones expanding from day 15 to 37. Only a couple of mild cases were covered by the study, and larger cohorts that include severe cases with pre-infection samples were considered necessary. Contracting CD4+ clones were located mainly in the CM and EM memory subsets, whereas CD8+ clones were found to be enriched in EMRA.

This clonotype appeared many times. The target of this receptor is not known. Base quality data are lacking; no much larger clone is found one base away. Ficoll-Paque density gradient centrifugation was the method used to isolate PBMCs. Sequencing used an Illumina NovaSeq 6000. Using 5'RACE with constant-segment primers, TCRalpha and TCRbeta cDNA libraries were constructed, with sample barcodes and unique molecular identifiers added in the process. RNA was extracted from every sample with Trizol reagent. Amplification of the libraries took two PCR steps, and the second step added a second sample barcode plus Illumina TruSeq adapters. Sequencing of the libraries was done on an Illumina NovaSeq, producing 2 x 150 bp paired-end reads. Per the original workflow: With migec v1.2.7, reads were demultiplexed and then collapsed into UMI-guided consensus sequences. Using mixcr v2.1.11, the UMI consensuses were aligned to TRA and TRB V and J templates and assembled into clonotypes. Expanded or contracted clonotypes were those called significant by both edgeR and NoisET, with noise models trained on biological replicates. For edgeR calls, the thresholds were a false discovery rate-adjusted p below 0.01 and a log2 fold-change of 1. PCA with hierarchical clustering of max-normalized trajectories of the 1000 most abundant clonotypes was used as exploratory dynamics analysis. Each responding clone was given a CD4 or CD8 phenotype based on the CD4+ and CD8+ repertoires, which had been sequenced separately. TCRdb's own reprocessing of the public reads used fastp at Q25 and MiXCR and kept productive beta chains. CDR3 protein sequences are deduplicated, and each keeps its most common genes and DNA. These V and J calls derive from TCRdb rather than the authors' analysis. The sample table records roughly 350,000 distinct CDR3 sequences; under 25% of these occur just once. Approximately 12% of the sample belongs to the ten largest clones.

Sequenced input: PBMCs or a T cell subset sorted from them (not recorded which). This sequence was found in an adult woman who had mild COVID-19 (a few samples of this study predate the infection). The sample titles of this study are shuffled in the database, so cell type and time point are left out; the donor was told from shared clones.

This receptor carries the CDR3 CASSAAQGSNSPLHF. Here is the DNA: TGCGCCAGCAGCGCCGCACAGGGTTCCAATTCACCCCTCCACTTT. The chain uses TRBV5-1 and TRBJ1-6; the D segment could be TRBD1, given 6 matching bases. V and J lose 4 bases and 7 bases, and a span of 15 bases separates them. In the germline V gene, CDR1 corresponds to SGHRS and CDR2 to YFSETQ. Reading from cysteine to phenylalanine, the CDR3 counts 15 amino acids. Only the CDR3 DNA stays, 45 bases, in frame from base 1.